This entry features one T cell receptor beta chain sequence. There is no known antigen for this receptor. Base quality data are lacking; no much larger clone is found one base away. PBMCs were separated by density centrifugation and stained for CD3, CD4 and CD8, after which CD4+ and CD8+ T cells were sorted on a FACSAria. Scalp biopsies and blood samples were provided by unaffected controls. The data were taken from a study of CD8+ T cells in alopecia areata (dated by TCRdb to 2016 to 2019). For the study in its entirety: To study T cell clonal expansion in alopecia areata, the researchers applied high-throughput TCRbeta sequencing to both the C3H/HeJ mouse model and human patients. In humans, TCRbeta sequencing was performed on scalp tissue and on sorted CD4+ and CD8+ peripheral blood T cells from healthy controls and from patients with patchy or totalis/universalis alopecia areata. Clonality in the scalp was compared among normal scalp (n=4), patchy alopecia areata scalp (n=8), and alopecia totalis/universalis scalp (n=8). RNA was extracted with the PAXgene miRNA kit for fixed scalp, the miRNeasy kit for PBMCs, and the RNeasy kit for mouse skin. Amplification of TCRbeta CDR3 regions was done by immunoSEQ multiplex PCR using 35 Vbeta forward primers and 13 Jbeta reverse primers.

Library preparation was by the immunoSEQ multiplex PCR assay. RNA was extracted from all samples and reverse transcribed into cDNA, which served as template for TCR sequencing. First-strand cDNA was synthesized using SuperScript III with a 2:1 mix of oligo-dT and random hexamers. Amplification bias was assessed with a synthetic immune receptor repertoire, and residual bias was removed computationally. As for the original processing: Raw reads were preprocessed to remove errors, and CDR3 was defined by IMGT conventions from the conserved cysteine to phenylalanine. Clonality was computed as 1 minus the Shannon entropy, with the entropy normalized by log2 of the number of productive unique TCRs. Whether scalp clones were CD4 or CD8 was inferred by matching scalp TCRbeta sequences against CD4 and CD8 repertoires sorted from blood. TCRdb limited this immuneACCESS table to in-frame rearrangements with V and J called. A share of clones is missing; checked studies link under half to unresolved V genes, and the rest is unexplained. V and J calls and clone size are given by that table; D and trimming were obtained from the DNA. The table for this sample lists over 150,000 clones; about 61% of them were counted only once. The ten largest clones capture under 5% of the sample.

From its cysteine to its phenylalanine, the CDR3 spans 13 amino acids. The kept DNA is CDR3 alone, 39 bases in frame from the first base. V is shortened by 6 bases, J by 4 bases, and the region joining them spans 12 bases. CDR1 is given as MNHEY and CDR2 as SMNVEV, both from the germline V gene (reference sequence). What the work shows at the level of the full study, not this receptor alone: Compared with mice, TCR sequences shared between patients were less clear, possibly partly because of HLA diversity across the patient population. Resident alphabeta T cells in normal human skin are also sequenced, complicating scalp TCR repertoire analysis, unlike mouse skin dominated by gammadelta T cells. Lesional scalp, especially in alopecia totalis/universalis, showed higher clonality and more expanded CD8+ clones than normal scalp, suggesting antigenic drive.

The material sequenced was CD8+ T cells sorted from blood. This sequence originates from a human donor in good health. This sequence uses TRBV27 and TRBJ1-1; the D gene is perhaps TRBD1, from 5 matching bases. CDR3 sequence: CASSLGGLTEAFF. The DNA sequence follows: TGTGCCAGCAGCCTCGGGGGACTCACTGAAGCTTTCTTT.